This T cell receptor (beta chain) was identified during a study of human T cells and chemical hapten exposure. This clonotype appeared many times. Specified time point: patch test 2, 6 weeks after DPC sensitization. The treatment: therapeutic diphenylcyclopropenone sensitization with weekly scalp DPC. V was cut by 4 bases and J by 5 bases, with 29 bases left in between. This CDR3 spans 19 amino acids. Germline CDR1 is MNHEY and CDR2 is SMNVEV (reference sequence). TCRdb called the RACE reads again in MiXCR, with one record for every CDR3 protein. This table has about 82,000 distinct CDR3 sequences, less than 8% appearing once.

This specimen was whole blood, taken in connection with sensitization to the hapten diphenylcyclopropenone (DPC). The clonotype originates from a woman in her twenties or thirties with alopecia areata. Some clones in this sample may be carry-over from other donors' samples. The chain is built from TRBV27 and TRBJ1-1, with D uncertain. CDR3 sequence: CASSSLFVQSDGERTEAFF. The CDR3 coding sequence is TGTGCCAGCAGTTCCCTCTTCGTACAATCGGACGGAGAGAGGACTGAAGCTTTCTTT.